The 9 T cell receptor beta chains in this list originate from one sample, sequenced in a study of cytomegalovirus exposure and HLA in healthy donors. PCR involved 60 Vbeta and 13 Jbeta primers. Measured with immunoSEQ multiplex PCR; TCRdb has only the in-frame clones, and not every one. The sample has approximately 150,000 clones. The sample comprised PBMCs. Every receptor here comes from a woman in her forties or fifties in good health and CMV-seronegative.

The gene calls are TRBV5-6 and TRBJ2-3, with D possibly TRBD1 on 6 matching bases. The CDR3 sequence is 16 residues long. The germline gives CDR1 SGHDT, CDR2 YYEEEE. V was trimmed by 4 bases and J by 1 base, leaving 16 bases between them. CDR3: CASSGLPGHRTDTQYF. CDR3 in DNA: TGTGCCAGCAGCGGGCTACCGGGACACCGCACAGATACGCAGTATTTT.

The CDR3 protein is CASSGPGQVLASTDTQYF. DNA of the CDR3: TGTGCCAGCAGTGGGCCGGGACAGGTCCTCGCTAGCACAGATACGCAGTATTTT. V usage is TRBV25-1 and J usage is TRBJ2-3, with TRBD1 identical over 8 bases. Germline V lookup: CDR1 MGHDK, CDR2 SYGVNS. V lost 4 bases to trimming and J lost 0 bases; unmatched junction nucleotides: 12. CDR3 length equals 18 residues.

The rearrangement uses TRBV7-9 and TRBJ2-3; TRBD2 is a possible D gene (6 bases). Trimming removed 5 bases from V and 1 base from J, with 16 bases in between. Germline values: CDR1 SEHNR, CDR2 FQNEAQ (reference sequence). CDR3 size: 16 residues. The CDR3 here is CASSPLGLRGTDTQYF. CDR3 coding DNA: TGTGCCAGCAGCCCCCTGGGACTCCGCGGCACAGATACGCAGTATTTT.

The chain joins TRBV5-1 to TRBJ2-7, with 7 bases fitting TRBD1. This CDR3 has 14 residues. The J segment lost 0 bases and the V segment lost 4 bases, leaving 4 bases of the junction unmatched. The germline V gene has CDR1 SGHRS and CDR2 YFSETQ. DNA for the CDR3: TGCGCCAGCAGCCGGGACAGCAACTCCTACGAGCAGTACTTC. Encoded protein: CASSRDSNSYEQYF.

V and J are TRBV4-2 and TRBJ2-5, with TRBD2 matching over 10 bases. The CDR3 consists of 16 residues. Germline values: CDR1 LGHNA, CDR2 YNFKEQ. J gave up 0 bases and V 4 bases, and 5 bases lay outside the gene matches. CDR3 coding DNA: TGTGCCAGCAGCCTCCAGCGGGGGGGATACCAAGAGACCCAGTACTTC. Its protein is CASSLQRGGYQETQYF.

The V and J genes are TRBV4-1 and TRBJ2-3; 13 bases are shared with TRBD2. V was clipped by 0 bases and J by 3 bases; unmatched bases: 3. Germline V gene lookup returns CDR1 MGHRA and CDR2 YSYEKL. The CDR3 is 17 residues long. In nucleotides, the CDR3 is TGCGCCAGCAGCCAAGAGTTGACTAGCGGGGGGACAGATACGCAGTATTTT. It yields the protein CASSQELTSGGTDTQYF.

The chain joins TRBV7-2 to TRBJ2-1, with TRBD1 matching 8 bases. This CDR3 comprises 16 residues. J was trimmed by 7 bases and V by 3 bases; bases with no gene match: 11. CDR1 is SGHTA and CDR2 is FQGNSA in the germline V gene. The CDR3: CASSFSRGLGLNEQFF. The DNA of the CDR3 is TGTGCCAGCAGCTTTAGCAGGGGGCTTGGTTTGAATGAGCAGTTCTTC.

The chain uses TRBV30 and TRBJ1-6, with 8 bases fitting TRBD1. V lost 2 bases to trimming and J lost 7 bases; unmatched junction nucleotides: 1. Per germline, CDR1 GTSNPN and CDR2 SVGIG (reference sequence). The CDR3 runs to 13 residues. The CDR3 region is CAWSRDRNSPLHF. Here the CDR3 DNA reads TGTGCCTGGAGTCGGGACAGGAATTCACCCCTCCACTTT. Based on the CDR3 plus reference TRBV30 and TRBJ1-6, the full variable domain is SQTIHQWPATLVQPVGSPLSLECTVEGTSNPNLYWYRQAAGRGLQLLFYSVGIGQISSEVPQNLSASRPQDRQFILSSKKLLLSDSGFYLCAWSRDRNSPLHFGNGTRLTVT.

The chain is built from TRBV7-2 and TRBJ1-1; D might be TRBD1 (5 bases). The CDR3 spans 12 residues. Germline V gives CDR1 SGHTA, CDR2 FQGNSA. V gave up 11 bases and J gave up 1 base, with 11 bases separating them. The CDR3 is CAWRGANTEAFF. The CDR3 bases are TGTGCCTGGCGGGGCGCGAACACTGAAGCTTTCTTT.